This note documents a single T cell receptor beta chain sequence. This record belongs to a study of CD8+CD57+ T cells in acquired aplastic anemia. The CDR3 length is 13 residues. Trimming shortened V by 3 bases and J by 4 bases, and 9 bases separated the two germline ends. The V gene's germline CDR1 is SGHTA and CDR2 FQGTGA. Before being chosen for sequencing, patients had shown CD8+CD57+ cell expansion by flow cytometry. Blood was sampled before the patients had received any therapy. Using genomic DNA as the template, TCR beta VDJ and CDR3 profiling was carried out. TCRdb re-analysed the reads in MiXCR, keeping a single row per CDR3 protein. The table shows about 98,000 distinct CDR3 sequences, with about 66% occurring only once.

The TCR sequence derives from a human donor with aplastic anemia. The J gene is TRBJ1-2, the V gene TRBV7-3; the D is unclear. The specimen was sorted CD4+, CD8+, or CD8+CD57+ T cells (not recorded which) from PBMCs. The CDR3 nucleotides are TGTGCCAGCAGCTTTTCAGAAAGCTATGGCTACACCTTC. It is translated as CASSFSESYGYTF.